This T cell receptor (beta chain) appears in the sequencing data of a study of blood T cell repertoires in COVID-19. Whole-study context: Italy, Spain and the United States were the sources of the convalescent and acute COVID-19 samples.

Assay used: immunoSEQ multiplex PCR; TCRdb lists only in-frame clones, some missing. The sample lists about 61,000 clones, more than 75% occurring once. The clonotype was recovered from a man older than 75 in a cohort sampled during active COVID-19. The sample was peripheral blood.

CDR3 amino acids: CASSPAQGPGNTIYF. CDR3 nucleotide sequence: TGTGCCAGCAGCCCAGCACAGGGACCTGGAAACACCATATATTTT. V is TRBV3-1 (or the pseudogene TRBV3-2) and J is TRBJ1-3; tentative D call: TRBD1 (6 bases). The CDR3 is 15 amino acids. Germline assignment: CDR1 LGHDT and CDR2 YNNKEL (reference sequence). Trimming shortened V by 4 bases and J by 2 bases, and 12 bases separated the two germline ends.